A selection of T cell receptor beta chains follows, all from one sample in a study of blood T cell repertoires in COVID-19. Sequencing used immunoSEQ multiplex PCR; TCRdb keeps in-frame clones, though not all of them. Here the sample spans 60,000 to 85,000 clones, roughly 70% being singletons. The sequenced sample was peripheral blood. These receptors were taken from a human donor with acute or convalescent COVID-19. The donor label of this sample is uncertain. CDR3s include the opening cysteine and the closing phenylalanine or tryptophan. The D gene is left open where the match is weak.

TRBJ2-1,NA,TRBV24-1,CATSDFVGGRNEQFF
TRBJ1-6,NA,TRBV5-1,CASSLAGPGAPLHF
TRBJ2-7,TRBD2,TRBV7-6,CASSLGAGGSSYEQYF
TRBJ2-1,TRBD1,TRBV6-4,CASRSWNRGHEQFF
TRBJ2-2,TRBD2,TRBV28,CASRGTSIAGELFF
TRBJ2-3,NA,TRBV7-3,CASSLRPSRGYAPDTQYF
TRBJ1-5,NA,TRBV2,CASSEGARGGSNQPQHF
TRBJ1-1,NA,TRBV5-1,CASSLRGWTTEAFF
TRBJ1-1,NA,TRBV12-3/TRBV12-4,CASSFRGNTEAFF
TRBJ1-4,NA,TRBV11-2,CASSSGQPNEKLFF
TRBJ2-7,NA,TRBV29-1,CSVPDQPAWPGEQYF
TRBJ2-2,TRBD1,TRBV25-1,CASGEQGARTGELFF
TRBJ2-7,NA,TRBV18,CASSQAIQAYEQYF
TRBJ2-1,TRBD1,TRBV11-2,CASSRDRVGSYNEQFF
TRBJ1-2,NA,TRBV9,CASSALLRRNYGYTF
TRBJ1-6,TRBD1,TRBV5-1,CASSSGQDYSPLHF
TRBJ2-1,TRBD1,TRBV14,CASSWDRVLNEQFF
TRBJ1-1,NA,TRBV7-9,CASSFGTGLNTEAFF
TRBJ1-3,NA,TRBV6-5,CASRAEGGSGNTIYF
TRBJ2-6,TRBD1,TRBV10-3,CAISENRDRMYSGANVLTF
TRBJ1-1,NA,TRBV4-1,CASSQDRAGAAFF
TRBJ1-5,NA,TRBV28,CASSRIPQGGGNQPQHF
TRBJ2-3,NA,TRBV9,CASTLGSESTDTQYF
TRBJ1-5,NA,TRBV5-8,CASSPRGGSNQPQHF
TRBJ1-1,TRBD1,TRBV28,CASTVIDRGTEAFF